The 29 T cell receptor beta chains listed next were all sequenced from one sample in a study of T cells in Graves' hyperthyroidism and ophthalmopathy. RNA transcripts gave rise to amplified TCR beta CDR3 regions. Carried out on the TCR CDR3, a first-round RT-PCR used the HTBI primer set. TCRdb re-analysed the multiplex PCR reads in MiXCR, keeping a single row per CDR3 protein. This sample has almost 500,000 distinct CDR3 sequences, with 20% to 25% found just once. Source material: blood. All receptors come from a woman in her seventies with Graves' ophthalmopathy.

The rearrangement uses TRBV6-1 and TRBJ2-1; unclear D gene. The germline CDR1 and CDR2 sequences are MNHNS and SASEGT. The CDR3 covers 12 residues. The V end was cut by 7 bases, the J end by 4 bases, with 8 bases between. The CDR3 DNA reads as TGTGCCAGCATCTCGGTTTACAATGAGCAGTTCTTC. Encoded protein: CASISVYNEQFF.

Many counts were recorded for this clonotype. The chain is built from TRBV7-8 and TRBJ1-2, with 9 positions matching TRBD1. V was pared by 1 base and J by 6 bases, with 3 bases of the junction left unmatched. There are 14 residues in the CDR3. CDR1 and CDR2 (germline): SGHVS, FQNEAQ. CDR3 DNA sequence: TGTGCCAGCAGCTTAGACAGGGGGCGTGATGGCTACACCTTC. It is translated as CASSLDRGRDGYTF.

In its sample, this clonotype was seen many times. This sequence joins TRBV12-3 or TRBV12-4 and TRBJ1-5; the match to TRBD1 covers 10 bases. The CDR3 has 18 residues. J gave up 1 base and V 3 bases, and 9 bases lay outside the gene matches. The CDR3 sequence is CASSLDRTGGKSNQPQHF. The CDR3, as DNA: TGTGCCAGCAGTTTGGACCGGACAGGGGGTAAGAGCAATCAGCCCCAGCATTTT.

This clonotype was detected only a few times. CDR3 residues: CASSLLRRTGSYEQYF. In DNA form, the CDR3 reads TGTGCCAGCAGCTTACTCCGCCGGACTGGCTCCTACGAGCAGTACTTC. The chain carries TRBV13 and TRBJ2-7; TRBD2 might be the D (5 bases). CDR1 and CDR2 (germline): PRHDT, FYEKMQ (reference sequence). Trimming shortened V by 2 bases and J by 0 bases, and 14 bases separated the two germline ends. This CDR3 has 16 amino acids.

Here the CDR3 DNA reads TGTGCCAGCAGTGACGGAGCTAACTATGGCTACACCTTC. This encodes CASSDGANYGYTF. The rearrangement joins TRBV2 to TRBJ1-2, with D unresolved. This CDR3 spans 13 amino acids. Trimming took off 3 bases at V and 0 bases at J, with 5 bases between the two ends. Germline V lookup: CDR1 SNHLY, CDR2 FYNNEI.

This clonotype has ten or more counts. The rearrangement links TRBV29-1 to TRBJ1-1; possibly TRBD1 for D (5 bases). There are 14 residues in the CDR3. V was trimmed by 1 base and J by 1 base, leaving 10 bases between them. Germline V gene sequence: CDR1 SQVTM, CDR2 ANQGSEA. The chain's CDR3 is CSVEVAGGNTEAFF. The CDR3 coding sequence is TGCAGCGTTGAAGTGGCGGGGGGGAACACTGAAGCTTTCTTT. The variable domain in full, with the rest retrieved from reference TRBV29-1 and TRBJ1-1, is SAVISQKPSRDICQRGTSLTIQCQVDSQVTMMFWYRQQPGQSLTLIATANQGSEATYESGFVIDKFPISRPNLTFSTLTVSNMSPEDSSIYLCSVEVAGGNTEAFFGQGTRLTVV.

The chain recombines TRBV12-3 or TRBV12-4 with TRBJ2-2; 7 nucleotides align to TRBD2. The J segment lost 7 bases and the V segment lost 6 bases, leaving 8 bases of the junction unmatched. The length of the CDR3 is 14 residues. The CDR3 nucleotides are TGTGCCAGCAGCCGATCGGGAGGACACGGGGAGCTGTTTTTT. It translates to CASSRSGGHGELFF.

This clonotype showed up just a few times. The chain couples TRBV2 to TRBJ2-7; D may be TRBD2 (5 bases). There are 14 residues in the CDR3. V was cut by 6 bases and J by 6 bases, with 18 bases left in between. CDR1 is SNHLY and CDR2 is FYNNEI in the germline V gene. CDR3 sequence: CASSVASLRAEQYF. The CDR3 DNA reads TGTGCCAGCAGCGTCGCTAGCTTGAGAGCCGAGCAGTACTTC.

This rearrangement joins TRBV12-3 or TRBV12-4 to TRBJ2-1, with D tentatively TRBD2 (6 bases). Trimming cost V 7 bases and J 6 bases, with 16 bases left between them. The CDR3 contains 14 residues. The CDR3 region is CASNKRRAANEQFF. CDR3 bases: TGTGCCAGCAACAAAAGGAGGGCGGCCAATGAGCAGTTCTTC.

The rearrangement uses TRBV6-1 and TRBJ2-2, with D possibly TRBD1 on 6 matching bases. The germline V gene encodes CDR1 MNHNS and CDR2 SASEGT. V was shortened by 4 bases and J by 0 bases, with 12 bases between the two germline ends. The CDR3 has 16 residues. CDR3 residues: CASSARGTPNTGELFF. Here the CDR3 DNA reads TGTGCCAGCAGTGCGAGGGGGACGCCGAACACCGGGGAGCTGTTTTTT.

The V call is TRBV5-1, the J call TRBJ2-5, with 7 bases aligning to TRBD1. The ends lost 3 bases at V and 4 bases at J; junction bases unmatched: 9. The CDR3 runs to 15 residues. Germline V gene data show CDR1 as SGHRS and CDR2 as YFSETQ. The DNA for the CDR3 is TGCGCCAGCAGCTCACAGGGGCTTCGGGTAGAGACCCAGTACTTC. Amino acid sequence: CASSSQGLRVETQYF.

This clonotype was recorded at least ten times. V gene TRBV30 combines with J gene TRBJ1-5, with a weak D call TRBD1 (6 bases). This CDR3 has 13 amino acids. Germline V gene data show CDR1 as GTSNPN and CDR2 as SVGIG (reference sequence). V was shortened by 2 bases and J by 4 bases, with 9 bases between the two germline ends. CDR3 in amino acids: CAWSLQGNQPQHF. In nucleotides, the CDR3 is TGTGCCTGGAGTCTCCAGGGGAATCAGCCCCAGCATTTT.

The V and J genes are TRBV15 and TRBJ1-5; D remains ambiguous. The germline CDR1 and CDR2 sequences are LNHNV and YYDKDF (reference sequence). V was shortened by 1 base and J by 6 bases, with 16 bases between the two germline ends. This CDR3 region has 16 residues. CDR3 bases: TGTGCCACCAGCAGAGGGGGAGCTGGGATCGCTCAGCCCCAGCATTTT. It is translated as CATSRGGAGIAQPQHF.

J is TRBJ2-1 and V is TRBV20-1, with no clear D. Germline values: CDR1 DFQATT, CDR2 SNEGSKA (reference sequence). V lost 6 bases and J lost 10, with 19 bases in between. This CDR3 spans 13 amino acids. CDR3 residues: CSAVRTERMEQFF. The CDR3 nucleotides read TGCAGTGCCGTACGAACGGAGCGAATGGAGCAGTTCTTC.

The chain carries TRBV6-1 and TRBJ2-3; D possibly uses TRBD1 or TRBD2 (5 bases each). CDR1 is MNHNS, CDR2 SASEGT, per germline. The CDR3 covers 15 residues. V lost 6 bases and J 4 bases, leaving 17 bases between the germline ends. CDR3 region: CASSNRGGVADTQYF. As DNA, the CDR3 is TGTGCCAGCAGCAATCGGGGCGGTGTGGCAGATACGCAGTATTTT.

This clonotype was recorded at least ten times. Here the CDR3 reads CASSFDRGIETQYF. The DNA of the CDR3 is TGTGCCAGCAGCTTCGACAGGGGCATTGAGACCCAGTACTTC. The chain is built from TRBV7-2 and TRBJ2-5; 8 positions match TRBD1. The CDR3 runs to 14 residues. CDR1 is SGHTA and CDR2 is FQGNSA in the germline V gene. Germline trimming cut 3 bases from V and 5 bases from J; bases unmatched to any gene: 5.

The V gene is TRBV4-3, the J gene TRBJ1-6, with 10 nucleotides matching TRBD1. J lost 4 bases, V lost 1 base, and 4 bases had no gene match. Looked up from germline, CDR1 is LGHNA and CDR2 is YSLEER. This CDR3 is built from 17 residues. CDR3 region: CASSQGQGAEYNSPLHF. As DNA, the CDR3 is TGCGCCAGCAGCCAAGGACAGGGGGCGGAGTATAATTCACCCCTCCACTTT.

The chain has TRBV3-1 and TRBJ1-6; D gene ambiguous. Germline V CDR1 and CDR2: LGHDT, YNNKEL (reference sequence). Trimming cost V 3 bases and J 9 bases, with 6 bases left between them. There are 12 residues in the CDR3. The CDR3 DNA sequence: TGTGCCAGCAGCCAGGGCAGTTCACCCCTCCACTTT. Its protein is CASSQGSSPLHF.

A remark on this clonotype: This may be a read error: a much more frequent sequence differs by one nucleotide. CDR3 nucleotides: TGTGCCAGCAGTGAGACTAGCGAGAGCCACAATGAGCAGTTCTTC. Translation gives CASSETSESHNEQFF. The chain uses TRBV28 and TRBJ2-1; 8 bases agree with TRBD2. Germline trimming cut 5 bases from V and 5 bases from J; bases unmatched to any gene: 8. Germline V gives CDR1 MDHEN, CDR2 SYDVKM. The CDR3 has 15 residues.

The chain combines TRBV19 with TRBJ2-3; 10 nucleotides agree with TRBD2. V was pared by 5 bases and J by 4 bases, with 6 bases of the junction left unmatched. This CDR3 is 15 amino acids long. The V gene's germline CDR1 is LNHDA and CDR2 SQIVND (reference sequence). The CDR3 bases are TGTGCCAGTAGTGCGGGACTAGCGTCAGCAGATACGCAGTATTTT. Protein: CASSAGLASADTQYF.

This chain connects TRBV20-1 to TRBJ2-6, with D possibly being TRBD2 (6 bases). From germline, CDR1 is DFQATT and CDR2 SNEGSKA (reference sequence). The CDR3 is made up of 17 amino acids. Trimming removed 0 bases at V and 2 bases at J, with 14 bases between. DNA for the CDR3: TGCAGTGCTAGAGATAGTAGCGGTATCACTGGGGCCAACGTCCTGACTTTC. Amino acid sequence: CSARDSSGITGANVLTF.

This clonotype was detected a few times. This chain connects TRBV27 to TRBJ2-1, with 11 bases fitting TRBD1. There are 15 residues in the CDR3. The germline gives CDR1 MNHEY, CDR2 SMNVEV (reference sequence). V trimming: 5 bases; J trimming: 8 bases; junction bases outside the gene matches: 8. The CDR3 loop reads CASSTRDRGVDEQFF. The CDR3 nucleotides are TGTGCCAGCAGTACCCGGGACAGGGGGGTCGATGAGCAGTTCTTC.

The table lists this clonotype with many counts. This chain links TRBV7-9 with TRBJ1-1, with D unclear. V shed 2 bases and J shed 3 bases, with 7 bases lying between them. This CDR3 spans 13 amino acids. Per the germline V gene, CDR1 is SEHNR and CDR2 is FQNEAQ (reference sequence). CDR3 in DNA: TGTGCCAGCAGCTTACAATCTTACACTGAAGCTTTCTTT. Protein sequence: CASSLQSYTEAFF. The full variable domain, its missing parts supplied by reference TRBV7-9 and TRBJ1-1, is DTGVSQNPRHKITKRGQNVTFRCDPISEHNRLYWYRQTLGQGPEFLTYFQNEAQLEKSRLLSDRFSAERPKGSFSTLEIQRTEQGDSAMYLCASSLQSYTEAFFGQGTRLTVV.

This rearrangement joins TRBV27 to TRBJ2-5; D gene unclear. Germline CDR1 is MNHEY and CDR2 is SMNVEV (reference sequence). With 3 bases removed from V and 4 bases from J, the gap between germline ends came to 9 bases. The CDR3 has 13 amino acids. CDR3 in DNA: TGTGCCAGCAGTTTCCGACCCGGAGAGACCCAGTACTTC. This gives the protein CASSFRPGETQYF.

V usage is TRBV6-2 or TRBV6-3 and J usage is TRBJ2-2; tentatively, D is TRBD1 or TRBD2 (5 bases each). The length of the CDR3 is 16 residues. Germline loops: CDR1 MNHEY, CDR2 SVGEGT. V was clipped by 5 bases and J by 4 bases, with 17 bases between them. The CDR3 sequence: CASSDESVRGTGELFF. The CDR3 nucleotides are TGTGCCAGCAGTGACGAGTCGGTGAGGGGCACCGGGGAGCTGTTTTTT.

This clonotype occurred many times. The chain recombines TRBV6-1 with TRBJ2-7, with D perhaps TRBD2 (6 bases). The CDR3 is 15 amino acids. The germline gives CDR1 MNHNS, CDR2 SASEGT. V lost 0 bases, J lost 0 bases, and 9 bases lay in between. CDR3 protein: CASSEANGSSYEQYF. CDR3 bases: TGTGCCAGCAGTGAAGCTAACGGGAGCTCCTACGAGCAGTACTTC.

The chain combines TRBV6-1 with TRBJ2-2, with D perhaps matching TRBD1 (6 bases). V was cut by 4 bases and J by 8 bases, with 20 bases left in between. The germline gives CDR1 MNHNS, CDR2 SASEGT. This CDR3 is 16 amino acids long. CDR3 region: CASSGATGLRFGELFF. CDR3 DNA: TGTGCCAGCAGTGGGGCCACAGGGTTAAGGTTTGGGGAGCTGTTTTTT.

This clonotype was counted only a few times. This rearrangement joins TRBV5-1 to TRBJ2-7, with 14 nucleotides matching TRBD2. With 4 bases clipped from V and 5 bases from J, the junction kept 11 bases outside the gene matches. CDR1 is SGHRS, CDR2 YFSETQ, per germline. The CDR3 is 17 amino acids. The CDR3 nucleotides read TGCGCCAGCAGCCTCAACGGGGGACTAGCGGGAGTCAACGAGCAGTACTTC. As protein: CASSLNGGLAGVNEQYF.

The chain employs TRBV18 and TRBJ2-1; TRBD2 agrees at 8 bases. With 6 bases clipped from V and 7 bases from J, the junction kept 5 bases outside the gene matches. This CDR3 has 13 amino acids. Germline lookup yields CDR1 KGHSH and CDR2 LQKENI. CDR3 nucleotide sequence: TGTGCCAGCTCGCCGACTAGCGTGAATGAGCAGTTCTTC. Protein product: CASSPTSVNEQFF.